This TCR beta chain was retrieved from a study of CD8 T cells in cerebrospinal fluid in Alzheimer's disease. As regards this clonotype: Antigen: not known.

The study's findings and limits: Expanded clones of at least 3% were commoner in Alzheimer's patients than healthy subjects.

TCRdb processed the 10x single-cell sequencing reads again and assigns one entry to each CDR3 protein, with no DNA. The repertoire shows more than 1,300 distinct CDR3 sequences; the top ten hold approximately 5.9%. The CDR3 length is 13 residues. Germline V gene sequence: CDR1 GTSNPN, CDR2 SVGIG (reference sequence). The sequencing input was cerebrospinal fluid. This chain links TRBV30 with TRBJ2-1; with no DNA, the TCRdb D assignment of TRBD2 cannot be verified. The clonotype originates from a human donor with Alzheimer's disease. CDR3 in amino acids: CAWSSHPSGEQFF.